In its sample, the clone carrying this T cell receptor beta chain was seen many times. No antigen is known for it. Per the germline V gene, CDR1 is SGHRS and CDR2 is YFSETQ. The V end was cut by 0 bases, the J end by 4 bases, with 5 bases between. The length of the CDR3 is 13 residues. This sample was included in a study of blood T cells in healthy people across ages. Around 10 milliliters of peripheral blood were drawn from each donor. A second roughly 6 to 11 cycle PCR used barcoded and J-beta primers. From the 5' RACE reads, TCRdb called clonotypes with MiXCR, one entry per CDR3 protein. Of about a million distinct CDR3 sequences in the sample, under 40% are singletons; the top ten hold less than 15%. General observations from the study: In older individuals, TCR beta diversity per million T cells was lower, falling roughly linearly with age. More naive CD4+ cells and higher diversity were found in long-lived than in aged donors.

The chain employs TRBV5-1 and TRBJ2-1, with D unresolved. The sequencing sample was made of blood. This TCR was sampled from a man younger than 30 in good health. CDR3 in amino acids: CASSLDTYNEQFF. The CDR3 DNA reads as TGCGCCAGCAGCTTGGACACGTACAATGAGCAGTTCTTC.